These 14 T cell receptor delta chains were all obtained from the same sample, sequenced in a study of gamma-delta T cells after stem cell transplantation (TCRdb year 2016). Library preparation was by RT-PCR. This sample was sequenced with an Illumina MiSeq. TCRdb reprocessed the public data with the CATT caller; entries with the same nucleotide sequence were combined afterwards. For this sample the table gives 1,300 to 1,500 delta-chain clones, of which 2.2% were detected only once. The ten largest clonotypes hold more than 65% of the sample. The sequencing sample was made of gamma-delta T cells. Every receptor here comes from a human donor. It is not recorded whose cells these are; they may come from a transplant donor.

The sample holds many counts of this clone. With a far larger clone one base away, a read error is the likely cause. This sample also contains other DNA sequences that code for the same CDR3. The CDR3, as DNA: TGTGCTCTTGGACCCCGATTCCCCCTAACCCAATACTGGGGGATACGCTCCACCGATAAACTCATCTTT. This sequence encodes CALGPRFPLTQYWGIRSTDKLIF. The chain couples TRDV1 to TRDJ1; 13 nucleotides match TRDD3. The germline gives CDR1 TSWWSYY, CDR2 QGS. The CDR3 contains 23 residues. Trimming took 6 bases from V and 1 from J; bases not matched to a gene: 26.

Concerning this clone: A far larger clone is off by one base, so a read error is likely. The J gene is TRDJ1, the V gene TRDV1; 13 bases agree with TRDD3. Germline V lookup: CDR1 TSWWSYY, CDR2 QGS. Trimming removed 3 bases from V and 3 bases from J; junction bases left unmatched: 34. CDR3 length equals 26 residues. CDR3 region: CALGDRLLTSDWGIRVWRGDADKLIF. The CDR3 DNA sequence: TGTGCTCTTGGGGATCGACTTCTCACCTCGGACTGGGGGATACGCGTTTGGAGGGGAGACGCCGATAAACTCATCTTT.

A few counts support this clone. A far more abundant clone sits one base away, making this likely a read error. Other DNA sequences in the sample encode the same CDR3. The chain combines TRDV1 with TRDJ1; the match to TRDD3 covers 11 bases. Germline V CDR1 and CDR2: TSWWSYY, QGS. The CDR3 has 23 residues. The DNA of the CDR3 is TGTGCTCTTGGGGAACAATTCTTCCTACGTTTAGTGGGGGATACGAGGGACACCGATAAACTCATCTTC. This encodes CALGEQFFLRLVGDTRDTDKLIF.

Note on this clone: Since a far larger clone is one base different, this is likely a read error. Other DNA sequences within the sample encode an identical CDR3. V is TRDV1 and J is TRDJ2; D perhaps matches TRDD2 (6 bases). This CDR3 spans 22 amino acids. The germline gives CDR1 TSWWSYY, CDR2 QGS. The DNA for the CDR3 is TGTGCTCTTGGGGAACCCCCCTTCCCCCCCCTGGCCAACCTCGCTTTGACAGCACAGCTCTTCTTT. This sequence encodes CALGEPPFPPLANLALTAQLFF.

This clone was detected a few times. A far larger clone is just one base off, so this is likely a read error. The chain combines TRDV1 with TRDJ3; 12 bases map to TRDD3. The germline V gene has CDR1 TSWWSYY and CDR2 QGS. The CDR3 is 30 residues long. The CDR3 reads CALGEPKPSILLSVNWGIPASSWGTRQMFF. The CDR3 DNA reads TGTGCTCTTGGGGAACCAAAACCCTCGATCCTACTGAGTGTTAACTGGGGGATACCCGCGAGCTCCTGGGGCACCCGACAGATGTTTTTC.

In this sample, this clone is medium-sized. A single base is all that separates this from a far larger clone, so a read error is likely. At the DNA level, this CDR3 is encoded by other sequences in the same sample as well. V usage is TRDV2 and J usage is TRDJ1, with 7 positions matching TRDD3. Trimming removed 7 bases from V and 0 bases from J; junction bases left unmatched: 16. Germline CDR1 and CDR2: GEAIGNYY and EKD. The CDR3 is made up of 17 amino acids. Written as DNA, the CDR3 is TGTGCCTGCGACCCCGCCGAGGGGGATTCGTACACCGATAAACTCATCTTT. It encodes CACDPAEGDSYTDKLIF.

This clone was detected only a few times. The protein TCRdb lists belongs to a much larger clone and differs from this DNA's translation at residue 14, which points to a read error; the protein shown is made from the DNA. V is TRDV1 and J is TRDJ2; D is tentatively TRDD2 or TRDD3 (7 bases each). CDR1 and CDR2 from the germline V gene are TSWWSYY and QGS. This CDR3 has 24 amino acids. Between the trimmed V and J ends, which lost 0 bases and 3 bases, there was a span of 35 bases. The CDR3, as DNA: TGTGCTCTTGGGGAACTAGGGGCTGTCGTATTCCTACGGAGGGACTGGGGTCTGACAGCACAACTCTTCTTT. Translation gives CALGELGAVVFLRRDWGLTAQLFF.

This clone was counted a few times. Just one base apart from a much larger clone, this may be a read error. The chain links TRDV1 to TRDJ1; tentative D call: TRDD2 (6 bases). This CDR3 is built from 21 residues. CDR1 and CDR2 (germline): TSWWSYY, QGS. With 0 bases removed from V and 1 base from J, the gap between germline ends came to 27 bases. The CDR3 sequence is CALGELTLVLPLLVCTDKLIF. In nucleotides, the CDR3 is TGTGCTCTTGGGGAACTAACTTTGGTCCTACCGTTACTGGTGTGCACCGATAAACTCATCTTT.

This clone has more than one count but fewer than ten. This may be a read error: a much more frequent sequence differs by one nucleotide. The sample holds other DNA sequences that translate to the same CDR3. Written as DNA, the CDR3 is TGTGCTCTTGGGGAACCTGATTTGCCCCTGTACTGGGGGATAGCCCCTGTACTGGGGGACAGCCCCGCTACCGATAAACTCATCTTT. Protein sequence: CALGEPDLPLYWGIAPVLGDSPATDKLIF. This chain uses TRDV1 with TRDJ1, with 11 positions matching TRDD3. This CDR3 has 29 amino acids. Germline-derived CDR1 and CDR2 are TSWWSYY and QGS. The V segment lost 1 base and the J segment 2 bases; nucleotides outside the gene matches: 42.

In this sample, this clone turned up a few times. A read error likely explains this, since a far larger clone differs by one base. V usage is TRDV2 and J usage is TRDJ1; the match to TRDD3 covers 10 bases. The CDR3 totals 18 residues. The germline CDR1 and CDR2 sequences are GEAIGNYY and EKD. As DNA, the CDR3 is TGTGCCAGTGACAACGCCGGCGGATTACTGGGGGATACCGATAAACTCATCTTT. Residues: CASDNAGGLLGDTDKLIF.

Comments on this clone: The TCRdb protein, from a much larger clone, departs from this DNA's translation at residue 12, likely by read error; the protein shown derives from the DNA. The chain employs TRDV2 and TRDJ1; tentative D call: TRDD3 (6 bases). Per the germline V gene, CDR1 is GEAIGNYY and CDR2 is EKD. The CDR3 runs to 14 residues. The chain's CDR3 is CACDQGELNDKFIF. The CDR3, as DNA: TGTGCCTGTGACCAGGGGGAGCTTAACGATAAATTCATCTTT.

This clone came up a few times. This could be a read error, since a much larger clone is one nucleotide away. The sample holds other DNA sequences that translate to the same CDR3. The chain joins TRDV1 to TRDJ1, with TRDD3 matching over 11 bases. Germline-derived CDR1 and CDR2 are TSWWSYY and QGS. The CDR3 consists of 20 residues. This CDR3 reads CALGELTSFLYWGISDKLIF. The DNA of the CDR3 is TGTGCCCTTGGGGAACTTACCTCCTTTCTTTACTGGGGGATATCCGATAAACTCATCTTT.

Points on this clone: The protein that TCRdb holds for this DNA derives from a much larger clone and differs from the translated DNA at residue 3, which likely indicates a read error; the protein shown here is translated from the DNA. The chain is built from TRDV3 and TRDJ1; 9 positions match TRDD2. The CDR3 extends over 24 amino acids. J lost 0 bases, V lost 5 bases, and 37 bases had no gene match. CDR1 TVYSNPD and CDR2 GDNSRS come from the germline V gene (reference sequence). CDR3 DNA sequence: TGTGCCCTTGGTTTTTGGCTCCCTTCCTACTTTGGAGGGATAAAAGGGGGATACACCGATAAACTCATCTTT. Amino acid sequence: CALGFWLPSYFGGIKGGYTDKLIF.

Turning to this clone: Since a far larger clone is one base different, this is likely a read error. The chain joins TRDV2 to TRDJ2; 7 nucleotides agree with TRDD3. With 3 bases clipped from V and 3 bases from J, the junction kept 18 bases outside the gene matches. The length of the CDR3 is 19 residues. Per germline, CDR1 GEAIGNYY and CDR2 EKD. CDR3 sequence: CACDAVLGSKRFMTAQLFF. The DNA of the CDR3 is TGTGCCTGTGACGCCGTACTGGGGAGCAAGAGGTTTATGACAGCACAACTCTTCTTT.